Presented here are 20 T cell receptor beta chains from one specimen sequenced in a study of cytomegalovirus exposure and HLA in healthy donors. This PCR relied on a set of 60 Vbeta primers and 13 Jbeta primers. Profiled with immunoSEQ multiplex PCR; TCRdb holds only in-frame clones, not every one. Of about 130,000 clones in the sample, 80% were seen once. The sequencing sample was made of PBMCs. The receptors were gathered from a man in his thirties or forties in good health and CMV-seropositive.

This chain's CDR3 is CASSEFTRRGTEAFF. The CDR3 DNA sequence: TGTGCCAGCAGCGAGTTTACCCGGCGGGGCACTGAAGCTTTCTTT. The gene calls are TRBV7-9 and TRBJ1-1; D is unresolved. Germline V gene lookup returns CDR1 SEHNR and CDR2 FQNEAQ (reference sequence). The CDR3 is 15 residues long. V lost 5 bases and J 4 bases, leaving 17 bases between the germline ends.

This clone was recorded only once. This rearrangement joins TRBV5-4 to TRBJ1-1; TRBD1 agrees at 7 bases. The germline V gene encodes CDR1 SGHNT and CDR2 YYREEE (reference sequence). Trimming took 0 bases from V and 4 from J; bases not matched to a gene: 0. The CDR3 contains 13 residues. The CDR3 is CASSLDRGTEAFF. CDR3 nucleotides: TGTGCCAGCAGCTTGGACAGGGGCACTGAAGCTTTCTTT.

The chain has TRBV5-6 and TRBJ1-6, with a possible D match to TRBD1 (5 bases). Germline V gives CDR1 SGHDT, CDR2 YYEEEE. The ends were cut back, 0 bases at V and 10 bases at J, with 11 bases in the middle. The CDR3 extends over 14 amino acids. CDR3 DNA: TGTGCCAGCAGCTTGGTGGGGGGTGAATCACCCCTCCACTTT. Translated, it gives CASSLVGGESPLHF.

This chain links TRBV9 with TRBJ2-1; 13 nucleotides line up with TRBD2. The V gene's germline CDR1 is SGDLS and CDR2 YYNGEE. The CDR3 has 15 residues. Trimming took 4 bases from V and 8 from J; bases not matched to a gene: 6. DNA for the CDR3: TGTGCCAGCAGCTCACTAGCGGGGGGGCCCTATGAGCAGTTCTTC. It encodes CASSSLAGGPYEQFF.

J is TRBJ1-2 and V is TRBV30, with TRBD1 matching 7 bases. The CDR3 has 13 residues. Germline V gene lookup returns CDR1 GTSNPN and CDR2 SVGIG (reference sequence). The V and J ends lost 4 bases and 8 bases, in that order; junction bases with no gene match: 10. DNA for the CDR3: TGTGCCTGGACCTCCGACAGGGTACGAGGCTACACCTTC. It translates to CAWTSDRVRGYTF.

This clone has only one observation. The J gene is TRBJ2-7, the V gene TRBV6-5; 7 nucleotides agree with TRBD1. The CDR3 sequence is 15 residues long. V trimming: 0 bases; J trimming: 7 bases; junction bases outside the gene matches: 9. Germline CDR1 and CDR2: MNHEY and SVGAGI. Here the CDR3 DNA reads TGTGCCAGCAGTTACTCGATGGGGCCAGGGGGAGAGCAGTACTTC. Protein product: CASSYSMGPGGEQYF.

This clone has a handful of counts. This chain joins TRBV18 and TRBJ2-3; D unclear. Trimming removed 6 bases from V and 1 base from J, with 14 bases in between. The CDR3 has 15 amino acids. Germline V gives CDR1 KGHSH, CDR2 LQKENI. The DNA for the CDR3 is TGTGCCAGCTCGAGAACGACTGTGGGCACAGATACGCAGTATTTT. This gives the protein CASSRTTVGTDTQYF.

This clone was observed a single time. The V and J genes are TRBV5-6 and TRBJ1-2, with TRBD1 matching over 8 bases. V was pared by 4 bases and J by 7 bases, with 9 bases of the junction left unmatched. The V gene's germline CDR1 is SGHDT and CDR2 YYEEEE. This CDR3 contains 14 residues. The CDR3 loop is CASSLGQGWAGYTF. CDR3 nucleotides: TGTGCCAGCAGCCTTGGACAGGGTTGGGCTGGCTACACCTTC. Complete variable domain (other parts from reference TRBV5-6 and TRBJ1-2): DAGVTQSPTHLIKTRGQQVTLRCSPKSGHDTVSWYQQALGQGPQFIFQYYEEEERQRGNFPDRFSGHQFPNYSSELNVNALLLGDSALYLCASSLGQGWAGYTFGSGTRLTVV.

The rearrangement links TRBV7-9 to TRBJ2-1, with 11 bases matching TRBD2. CDR1 and CDR2 (germline): SEHNR, FQNEAQ (reference sequence). This CDR3 has 17 amino acids. J was trimmed by 6 bases and V by 4 bases; bases with no gene match: 11. CDR3 loop: CASSSFKTSGVINEQFF. Here the CDR3 DNA reads TGTGCCAGCAGCTCCTTCAAGACTAGCGGGGTGATCAATGAGCAGTTCTTC.

V and J are TRBV28 and TRBJ1-4, with 8 nucleotides matching TRBD1. V lost 5 bases, J lost 1 base, and 12 bases stayed unmatched. This CDR3 is 18 amino acids long. From germline, CDR1 is MDHEN and CDR2 SYDVKM. CDR3 in DNA: TGTGCCAGCAGTCCAATCCAGGGGGCGATGCGAACTAATGAAAAACTGTTTTTT. Its translation: CASSPIQGAMRTNEKLFF. Full variable domain (remainder filled in from reference TRBV28 and TRBJ1-4): DVKVTQSSRYLVKRTGEKVFLECVQDMDHENMFWYRQDPGLGLRLIYFSYDVKMKEKGDIPEGYSVSREKKERFSLILESASTNQTSMYLCASSPIQGAMRTNEKLFFGSGTQLSVL.

This clone was detected once. The chain uses TRBV4-1 and TRBJ2-7, with a tentative D call TRBD2 (5 bases). The germline gives CDR1 MGHRA, CDR2 YSYEKL. There are 14 residues in the CDR3. V dropped 4 bases and J dropped 3 bases, with 13 bases sitting between them. The CDR3, as DNA: TGCGCCAGCAGCCCCTTCTCAGGAGGCTACGAGCAGTACTTC. Protein sequence: CASSPFSGGYEQYF.

The rearrangement uses TRBV6-4 and TRBJ2-1, with D perhaps matching TRBD2 (6 bases). Germline V CDR1 and CDR2: MRHNA, SNTAGT. CDR3 size: 15 residues. Trimming removed 3 bases at V and 8 bases at J, with 17 bases between. CDR3 DNA: TGTGCCAGCAGTGAACAACTAGCAGAGGGCGATGAGCAGTTCTTC. Translated, it gives CASSEQLAEGDEQFF.

The chain is built from TRBV5-5 and TRBJ2-7, with TRBD1 as a possible D gene (6 bases). V was pared by 2 bases and J by 0 bases, with 12 bases between. The CDR3 has 15 residues. Germline CDR1 and CDR2: SGHKS and YYEKEE (reference sequence). In DNA form, the CDR3 reads TGTGCCAGCAGCTTACAGGGAAAGGGCTCCTACGAGCAGTACTTC. It specifies CASSLQGKGSYEQYF.

In DNA, the CDR3 is TGCGCCAGCAGAACGGGACTAGCGGGGGGGAGAGATACGCAGTATTTT. Translating gives CASRTGLAGGRDTQYF. This chain joins TRBV5-1 and TRBJ2-3; 16 bases are a match to TRBD2. Germline values: CDR1 SGHRS, CDR2 YFSETQ. Unmatched junction bases numbered 5, after V lost 5 bases and J lost 5 bases. This CDR3 comprises 16 residues.

J is TRBJ2-2 and V is TRBV2, with D possibly TRBD2 on 5 matching bases. CDR3 length equals 16 residues. V dropped 2 bases and J dropped 1 base, with 11 bases sitting between them. Per the germline V gene, CDR1 is SNHLY and CDR2 is FYNNEI. The chain's CDR3 is CASSEWRTQNTGELFF. The CDR3 DNA reads TGTGCCAGCAGTGAATGGAGGACTCAGAACACCGGGGAGCTGTTTTTT.

The chain combines TRBV19 with TRBJ1-2, with D perhaps matching TRBD1 (6 bases). Germline CDR1 reads LNHDA; CDR2 reads SQIVND (reference sequence). The V gene lost 6 bases and the J gene lost 3 bases, with 11 bases spanning the gap. The CDR3 length is 13 residues. DNA for the CDR3: TGTGCCAGTAGCGTGACAGGCTACTATGGCTACACCTTC. Translating gives CASSVTGYYGYTF.

This clone has just a few counts. The chain carries TRBV6-5 and TRBJ1-2; 7 bases agree with TRBD1. In germline, CDR1 is MNHEY, CDR2 SVGAGI. The CDR3 runs to 15 residues. V trimming: 5 bases; J trimming: 0 bases; junction bases outside the gene matches: 6. CDR3 nucleotide sequence: TGTGCCAGCAGTCCCGTAGGGGGCTCTAACTATGGCTACACCTTC. Amino acids: CASSPVGGSNYGYTF.

The V and J genes are TRBV18 and TRBJ2-3; D not resolved. The CDR3 has 13 amino acids. V shed 3 bases and J shed 5 bases, with 9 bases lying between them. Germline V gives CDR1 KGHSH, CDR2 LQKENI. The CDR3 spells CASSPPPGDTQYF. For the CDR3, the DNA is TGTGCCAGCTCACCCCCTCCGGGAGATACGCAGTATTTT.

V usage is TRBV19 and J usage is TRBJ2-3, with 10 nucleotides matching TRBD2. With V trimmed by 7 bases and J by 3 bases, 4 bases remained unmatched. Germline V gene lookup returns CDR1 LNHDA and CDR2 SQIVND (reference sequence). This CDR3 spans 14 amino acids. The chain's CDR3 is CASTLGLATDTQYF. The CDR3 DNA sequence: TGTGCCAGTACCCTGGGACTAGCGACAGATACGCAGTATTTT.

V usage is TRBV30 and J usage is TRBJ1-4; D call uncertain. The CDR3 consists of 15 residues. Germline V gene lookup returns CDR1 GTSNPN and CDR2 SVGIG (reference sequence). Trimming removed 3 bases from V and 0 bases from J, with 11 bases in between. This CDR3 reads CAWSLMASTNEKLFF. For the CDR3, the DNA is TGTGCCTGGAGCTTGATGGCTTCAACTAATGAAAAACTGTTTTTT.